The present T cell receptor (beta chain) was sequenced within a study of blood T cell repertoires in COVID-19. About the research overall: Collection of acute and convalescent COVID-19 samples took place in the United States, Italy and Spain. PBMCs, B-cell-depleted T cells, or T cells were the source of the cDNA or gDNA that made up the material.

In the authors' methods: Cell counts per sample came from amplifying reference gene primers. The method was immunoSEQ multiplex PCR; TCRdb's version includes in-frame clones alone and lacks a portion of them. From that table come the V and J calls and clone size; the DNA was used to work out D and trimming. The sample consists of about 180,000 clones, 84% of them appearing once. Between the trimmed V and J ends, which lost 4 bases and 3 bases, there was a span of 20 bases. Germline V gene sequence: CDR1 SGHTS, CDR2 YDEGEE. The length of the CDR3 is 17 residues. This chain uses TRBV5-8 with TRBJ2-1; TRBD1 is a possible D gene (6 bases). The sample was peripheral blood. The receptor comes from a human donor in a cohort sampled during active COVID-19. CDR3 nucleotides: TGTGCCAGCAGCAGTGGGGGCCCGGGACACATCTACAATGAGCAGTTCTTC. It encodes CASSSGGPGHIYNEQFF. The whole variable domain, remainder taken from reference TRBV5-8 and TRBJ2-1, is EAGVTQSPTHLIKTRGQQATLRCSPISGHTSVYWYQQALGLGLQFLLWYDEGEERNRGNFPPRFSGRQFPNYSSELNVNALELEDSALYLCASSSGGPGHIYNEQFFGPGTRLTVL.